This is a list of T cell receptor beta chains from one sample in a study of CD8 T cells in Susac syndrome. TCRdb analysed the immunoSEQ multiplex PCR reads with MiXCR anew, one entry per CDR3 protein. The sample gives roughly 180,000 distinct CDR3 sequences, 90% to 95% of which show up once; 0.099% is in the top ten. Sample: CD4+ T cells from PBMCs. The receptors stem from a human donor with Susac syndrome. Each CDR3 is given with its conserved first and last residue. A D gene is named only where the DNA matches it firmly. Clone sizes are given selectively: once, few, many, or a class where the clone is expanded.

abundance: -
j_gene: TRBJ2-5
d_gene: -
v_gene: TRBV30
CDR3aa: CAWSVPGVERETQYF
CDR3nt: TGTGCCTGGAGTGTACCCGGAGTAGAGCGAGAGACCCAGTACTTC

abundance: -
j_gene: TRBJ1-4
d_gene: -
v_gene: TRBV3-1
CDR3aa: CASSQDISTNEKLFF
CDR3nt: TGTGCCAGCAGCCAGGACATCTCAACTAATGAAAAACTGTTTTTT

abundance: -
j_gene: TRBJ1-1
d_gene: -
v_gene: TRBV29-1
CDR3aa: CSARIGGNTEAFF
CDR3nt: TGCAGCGCCCGAATCGGGGGGAACACTGAAGCTTTCTTT

abundance: -
j_gene: TRBJ1-5
d_gene: -
v_gene: TRBV2
CDR3aa: CASSDGRGILPQHF
CDR3nt: TGTGCCAGCAGTGATGGTAGGGGTATACTGCCCCAGCATTTT

abundance: -
j_gene: TRBJ1-2
d_gene: -
v_gene: TRBV20-1
CDR3aa: CSASLPVGHSNGGYTF
CDR3nt: TGCAGTGCTAGCCTTCCCGTGGGGCATTCCAATGGAGGCTACACCTTC

abundance: -
j_gene: TRBJ1-2
d_gene: -
v_gene: TRBV30
CDR3aa: CAWSVGGSYGYTF
CDR3nt: TGTGCCTGGAGTGTGGGGGGATCCTATGGCTACACCTTC

abundance: -
j_gene: TRBJ1-1
d_gene: -
v_gene: TRBV25-1
CDR3aa: CASSDTEWGAGFTNTEAFF
CDR3nt: TGTGCCAGCAGTGACACCGAGTGGGGGGCTGGGTTTACGAACACTGAAGCTTTCTTT

abundance: -
j_gene: TRBJ2-4
d_gene: -
v_gene: TRBV20-1
CDR3aa: CSARDSGLKNIQYF
CDR3nt: TGCAGTGCTAGAGACTCGGGTCTTAAAAACATTCAGTACTTC

abundance: -
j_gene: TRBJ1-2
d_gene: -
v_gene: TRBV6-6
CDR3aa: CASRAGVDYGYTF
CDR3nt: TGTGCCAGCAGGGCCGGAGTTGATTATGGCTACACCTTC

abundance: -
j_gene: TRBJ1-1
d_gene: -
v_gene: TRBV20-1
CDR3aa: CSARGLRAFF
CDR3nt: TGCAGTGCTAGGGGCCTAAGAGCTTTCTTT

abundance: -
j_gene: TRBJ1-6
d_gene: -
v_gene: TRBV5-1
CDR3aa: CASSTGTFSVPLHF
CDR3nt: TGCGCCAGCAGCACCGGGACGTTCAGCGTTCCCCTCCACTTT

abundance: -
j_gene: TRBJ1-1
d_gene: -
v_gene: TRBV29-1
CDR3aa: CSVGGRAHTEAFF
CDR3nt: TGCAGCGTTGGTGGGAGGGCTCACACTGAAGCTTTCTTT

abundance: -
j_gene: TRBJ2-1
d_gene: -
v_gene: TRBV6-2/TRBV6-3
CDR3aa: CASSYSTSGYEQFF
CDR3nt: TGTGCCAGCAGTTACTCGACATCCGGGTATGAGCAGTTCTTC

abundance: once
j_gene: TRBJ2-4
d_gene: -
v_gene: TRBV20-1
CDR3aa: CSASDQGAKNIQYF
CDR3nt: TGCAGTGCTAGTGATCAGGGGGCCAAAAACATTCAGTACTTC

abundance: -
j_gene: TRBJ1-2
d_gene: -
v_gene: TRBV12-3/TRBV12-4
CDR3aa: CASRSTYSYGYTF
CDR3nt: TGTGCCAGCAGGTCGACTTACAGCTATGGCTACACCTTC

abundance: -
j_gene: TRBJ2-7
d_gene: TRBD1
v_gene: TRBV18
CDR3aa: CASSPPLRDRAYEQYF
CDR3nt: TGTGCCAGCTCACCCCCCCTGAGGGACAGGGCCTACGAGCAGTACTTC

abundance: once
j_gene: TRBJ2-3
d_gene: -
v_gene: TRBV29-1
CDR3aa: CSVTPLAGTDTQYF
CDR3nt: TGCAGCGTGACCCCCTTAGCGGGCACAGATACGCAGTATTTT

abundance: -
j_gene: TRBJ1-4
d_gene: -
v_gene: TRBV30
CDR3aa: CAWSVAFATNEKLFF
CDR3nt: TGTGCCTGGAGTGTAGCGTTTGCAACTAATGAAAAACTGTTTTTT

abundance: -
j_gene: TRBJ2-5
d_gene: -
v_gene: TRBV7-2
CDR3aa: CASSLREGWETQYF
CDR3nt: TGTGCCAGCAGCTTAAGAGAGGGGTGGGAGACCCAGTACTTC

abundance: -
j_gene: TRBJ2-3
d_gene: TRBD2
v_gene: TRBV28
CDR3aa: CASRLAGGRGTQYF
CDR3nt: TGTGCCAGCAGACTAGCGGGAGGTCGTGGTACGCAGTATTTT

abundance: -
j_gene: TRBJ2-5
d_gene: TRBD2
v_gene: TRBV11-1
CDR3aa: CASSRRSSGQRVGAQETQYF
CDR3nt: TGTGCCAGCAGCAGGCGCTCTAGCGGGCAGCGCGTGGGGGCCCAAGAGACCCAGTACTTC

abundance: once
j_gene: TRBJ2-5
d_gene: TRBD1
v_gene: TRBV28
CDR3aa: CASSRGQGRQETQYF
CDR3nt: TGTGCCAGCAGTCGCGGACAGGGGAGACAAGAGACCCAGTACTTC

abundance: -
j_gene: TRBJ2-1
d_gene: TRBD2
v_gene: TRBV28
CDR3aa: CASSWVAGPSYNEQFF
CDR3nt: TGTGCCAGCAGTTGGGTAGCGGGGCCATCCTACAATGAGCAGTTCTTC

abundance: -
j_gene: TRBJ1-2
d_gene: -
v_gene: TRBV18
CDR3aa: CASSPPGQGEEASYTF
CDR3nt: TGTGCCAGCTCACCACCAGGGCAGGGTGAAGAGGCATCCTACACCTTC

abundance: -
j_gene: TRBJ2-6
d_gene: TRBD1
v_gene: TRBV27
CDR3aa: CASSWDRRVTGANVLTF
CDR3nt: TGTGCCAGCAGTTGGGACAGGCGGGTTACTGGGGCCAACGTCCTGACTTTC

abundance: -
j_gene: TRBJ1-6
d_gene: -
v_gene: TRBV3-1
CDR3aa: CASSQDGQNSPLHF
CDR3nt: TGTGCCAGCAGCCAAGATGGACAGAATTCACCCCTCCACTTT

abundance: -
j_gene: TRBJ2-7
d_gene: TRBD2
v_gene: TRBV20-1
CDR3aa: CSARDIRTSSYEQYF
CDR3nt: TGCAGTGCTAGAGATATTCGGACTAGCTCCTACGAGCAGTACTTC

abundance: -
j_gene: TRBJ1-1
d_gene: -
v_gene: TRBV27
CDR3aa: CATRSMTGVNTEAFF
CDR3nt: TGTGCCACCAGATCGATGACAGGAGTGAACACTGAAGCTTTCTTT

abundance: -
j_gene: TRBJ2-7
d_gene: TRBD1
v_gene: TRBV19
CDR3aa: CASSISRDRTYEQYF
CDR3nt: TGTGCCAGTAGTATATCCCGGGACAGAACCTACGAGCAGTACTTC

abundance: -
j_gene: TRBJ2-3
d_gene: -
v_gene: TRBV6-4
CDR3aa: CASSDTVASTDTQYF
CDR3nt: TGTGCCAGCAGTGACACCGTCGCCAGCACAGATACGCAGTATTTT

abundance: few
j_gene: TRBJ1-6
d_gene: -
v_gene: TRBV30
CDR3aa: CAWREGLSNSPLHF
CDR3nt: TGTGCCTGGAGGGAGGGACTTTCGAATTCACCCCTCCATTTT

abundance: -
j_gene: TRBJ2-5
d_gene: -
v_gene: TRBV5-1
CDR3aa: CASSSNIRVGETQYF
CDR3nt: TGCGCCAGCAGCTCCAATATCAGGGTTGGGGAGACCCAGTACTTC

abundance: -
j_gene: TRBJ2-7
d_gene: -
v_gene: TRBV5-1
CDR3aa: CASSLAPPEYEQYF
CDR3nt: TGCGCCAGCAGCTTGGCCCCACCGGAGTACGAGCAGTACTTC

abundance: -
j_gene: TRBJ2-3
d_gene: -
v_gene: TRBV20-1
CDR3aa: CSAPSPSTDTQYF
CDR3nt: TGCAGTGCACCTTCACCTTCCACAGATACGCAGTATTTT

abundance: -
j_gene: TRBJ2-2
d_gene: TRBD1
v_gene: TRBV4-3
CDR3aa: CASRRQGAGELFF
CDR3nt: TGCGCCAGCCGAAGACAGGGGGCCGGGGAGCTGTTTTTT

abundance: -
j_gene: TRBJ1-2
d_gene: -
v_gene: TRBV30
CDR3aa: CACRGTTGYTF
CDR3nt: TGTGCCTGTAGGGGAACGACTGGCTACACCTTC

abundance: -
j_gene: TRBJ1-3
d_gene: -
v_gene: TRBV18
CDR3aa: CASSPGQSGGNTIYF
CDR3nt: TGTGCCAGCTCACCGGGGCAGTCGGGAGGAAACACCATATATTTT

abundance: -
j_gene: TRBJ2-2
d_gene: TRBD2
v_gene: TRBV11-3
CDR3aa: CASRPGTSEAGELFF
CDR3nt: TGTGCCAGCAGACCCGGGACTAGCGAGGCCGGGGAGCTGTTTTTT

abundance: -
j_gene: TRBJ2-1
d_gene: -
v_gene: TRBV11-3
CDR3aa: CASSRGGPGDEQFF
CDR3nt: TGTGCCAGCAGCAGGGGGGGGCCAGGAGATGAGCAGTTCTTC

abundance: -
j_gene: TRBJ2-7
d_gene: -
v_gene: TRBV20-1
CDR3aa: CSAIRPSYEQYF
CDR3nt: TGCAGTGCTATACGGCCTTCCTACGAGCAGTACTTC

abundance: once
j_gene: TRBJ2-1
d_gene: TRBD2
v_gene: TRBV2
CDR3aa: CASSATSGGDNEQFF
CDR3nt: TGTGCCAGCAGCGCGACTAGCGGGGGAGATAATGAGCAGTTCTTC

abundance: -
j_gene: TRBJ2-6
d_gene: TRBD1
v_gene: TRBV20-1
CDR3aa: CSARATLGQEITGGTGANVLTF
CDR3nt: TGCAGTGCTAGAGCCACCTTAGGCCAAGAAATTACAGGGGGAACTGGGGCCAACGTCCTGACTTTC

abundance: -
j_gene: TRBJ1-6
d_gene: -
v_gene: TRBV30
CDR3aa: CAWSVPRKVSYNSPLHF
CDR3nt: TGTGCCTGGAGTGTACCACGGAAGGTTAGCTATAATTCACCCCTCCACTTT

abundance: few
j_gene: TRBJ2-2
d_gene: -
v_gene: TRBV7-9
CDR3aa: CASSTYAGELFF
CDR3nt: TGTGCCAGCAGCACCTACGCCGGGGAGCTGTTTTTT